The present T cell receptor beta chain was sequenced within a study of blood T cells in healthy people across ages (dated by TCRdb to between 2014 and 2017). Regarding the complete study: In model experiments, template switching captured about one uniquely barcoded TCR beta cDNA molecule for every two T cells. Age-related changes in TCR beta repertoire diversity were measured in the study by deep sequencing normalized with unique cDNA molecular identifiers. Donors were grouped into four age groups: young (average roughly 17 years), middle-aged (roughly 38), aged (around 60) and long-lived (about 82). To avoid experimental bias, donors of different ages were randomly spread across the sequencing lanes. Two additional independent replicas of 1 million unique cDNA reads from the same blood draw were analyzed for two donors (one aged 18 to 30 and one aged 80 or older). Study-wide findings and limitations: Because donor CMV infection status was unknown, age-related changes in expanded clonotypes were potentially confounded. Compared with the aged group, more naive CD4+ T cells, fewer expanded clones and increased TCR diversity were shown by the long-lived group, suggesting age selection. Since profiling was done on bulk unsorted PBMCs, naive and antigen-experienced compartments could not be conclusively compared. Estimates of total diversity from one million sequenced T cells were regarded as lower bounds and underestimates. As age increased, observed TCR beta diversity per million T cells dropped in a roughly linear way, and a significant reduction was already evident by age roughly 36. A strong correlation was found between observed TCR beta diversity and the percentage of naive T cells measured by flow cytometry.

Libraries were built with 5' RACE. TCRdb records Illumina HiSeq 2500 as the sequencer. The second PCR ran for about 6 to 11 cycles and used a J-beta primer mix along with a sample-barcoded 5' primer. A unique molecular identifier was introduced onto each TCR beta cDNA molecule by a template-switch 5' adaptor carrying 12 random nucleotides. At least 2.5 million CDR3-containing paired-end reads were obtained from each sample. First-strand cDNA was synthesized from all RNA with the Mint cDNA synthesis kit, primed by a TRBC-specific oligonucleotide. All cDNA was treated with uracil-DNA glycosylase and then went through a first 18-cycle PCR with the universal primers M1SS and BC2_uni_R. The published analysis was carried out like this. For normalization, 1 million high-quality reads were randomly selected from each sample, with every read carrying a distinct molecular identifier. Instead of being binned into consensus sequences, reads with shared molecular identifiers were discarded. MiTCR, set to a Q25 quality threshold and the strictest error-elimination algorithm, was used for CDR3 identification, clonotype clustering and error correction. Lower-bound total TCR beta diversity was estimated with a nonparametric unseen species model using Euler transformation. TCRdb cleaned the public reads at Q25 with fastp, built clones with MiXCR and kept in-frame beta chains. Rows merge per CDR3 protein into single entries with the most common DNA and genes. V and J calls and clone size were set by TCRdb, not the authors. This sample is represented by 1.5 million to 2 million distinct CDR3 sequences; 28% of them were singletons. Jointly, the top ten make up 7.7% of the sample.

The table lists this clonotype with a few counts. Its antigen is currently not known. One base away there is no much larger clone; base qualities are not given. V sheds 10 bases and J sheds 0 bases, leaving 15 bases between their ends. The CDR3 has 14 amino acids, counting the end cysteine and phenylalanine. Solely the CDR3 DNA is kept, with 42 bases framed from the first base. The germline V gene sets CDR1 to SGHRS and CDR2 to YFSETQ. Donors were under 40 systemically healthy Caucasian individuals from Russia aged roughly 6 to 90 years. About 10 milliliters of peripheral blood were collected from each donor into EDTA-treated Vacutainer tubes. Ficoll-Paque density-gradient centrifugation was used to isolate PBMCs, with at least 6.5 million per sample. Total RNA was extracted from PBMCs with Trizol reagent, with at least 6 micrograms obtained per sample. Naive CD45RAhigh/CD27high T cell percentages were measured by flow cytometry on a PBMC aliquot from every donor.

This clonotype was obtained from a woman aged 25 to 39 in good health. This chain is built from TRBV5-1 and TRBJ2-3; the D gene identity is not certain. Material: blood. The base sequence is TGCGCCTCAAAAAGGGCCCAAAGCACAGATACGCAGTATTTT. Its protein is CASKRAQSTDTQYF.